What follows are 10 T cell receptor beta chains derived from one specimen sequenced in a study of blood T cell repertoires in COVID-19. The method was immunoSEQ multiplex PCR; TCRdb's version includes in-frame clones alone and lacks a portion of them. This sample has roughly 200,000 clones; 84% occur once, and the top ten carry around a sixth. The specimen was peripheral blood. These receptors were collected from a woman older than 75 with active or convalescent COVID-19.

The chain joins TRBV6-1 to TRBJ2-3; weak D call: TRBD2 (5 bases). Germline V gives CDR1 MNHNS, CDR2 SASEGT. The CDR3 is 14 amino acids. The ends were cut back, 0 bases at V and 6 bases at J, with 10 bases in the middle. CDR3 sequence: CASSEALSSDTQYF. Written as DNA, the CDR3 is TGTGCCAGCAGTGAAGCGCTCTCTAGCGATACGCAGTATTTT.

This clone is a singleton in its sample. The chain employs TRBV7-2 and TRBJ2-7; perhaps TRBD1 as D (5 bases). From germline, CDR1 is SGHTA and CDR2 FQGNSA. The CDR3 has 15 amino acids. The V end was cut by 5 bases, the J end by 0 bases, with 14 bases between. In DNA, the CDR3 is TGTGCCAGCAGCCCCCAGGGCGGAATCTCCTACGAGCAGTACTTC. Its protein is CASSPQGGISYEQYF.

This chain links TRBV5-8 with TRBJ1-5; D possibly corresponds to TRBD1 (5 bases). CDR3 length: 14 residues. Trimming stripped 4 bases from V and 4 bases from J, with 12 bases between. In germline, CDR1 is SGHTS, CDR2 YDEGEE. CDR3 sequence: CASSLRGSNQPQHF. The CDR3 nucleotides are TGTGCCAGCAGCCTCCGGGGGTCAAATCAGCCCCAGCATTTT.

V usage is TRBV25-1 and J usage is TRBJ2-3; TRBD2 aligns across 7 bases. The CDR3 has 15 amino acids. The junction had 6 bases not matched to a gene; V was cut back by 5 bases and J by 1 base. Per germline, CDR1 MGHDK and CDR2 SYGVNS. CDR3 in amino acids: CASSPGAGGTDTQYF. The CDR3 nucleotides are TGTGCCAGCAGTCCCGGGGCGGGAGGCACAGATACGCAGTATTTT.

The CDR3 nucleotides are TGTGCCAGCAGCGCTAACTATAATTCACCCCTCCACTTT. Protein product: CASSANYNSPLHF. The chain couples TRBV12-3 or TRBV12-4 to TRBJ1-6; D not certain. The CDR3 covers 13 residues. V lost 6 bases, J lost 3 bases, and 6 bases lay in between.

This CDR3 is CASRKTGGLETQYF. CDR3 in DNA: TGTGCCAGCAGGAAAACAGGGGGCTTAGAGACCCAGTACTTC. The chain employs TRBV6-6 and TRBJ2-5; TRBD1 matches 9 bases. The junction had 6 bases not matched to a gene; V was cut back by 6 bases and J by 4 bases. The CDR3 is 14 amino acids. Germline loops: CDR1 MNHNY, CDR2 SVGAGI (reference sequence).

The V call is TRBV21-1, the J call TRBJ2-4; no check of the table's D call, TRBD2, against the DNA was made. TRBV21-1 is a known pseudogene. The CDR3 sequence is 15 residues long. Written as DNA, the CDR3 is TGTGCCAGCACCCGACTAGCGGGGGGCAAAAACATTCAGTACTTC. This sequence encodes CASTRLAGGKNIQYF.

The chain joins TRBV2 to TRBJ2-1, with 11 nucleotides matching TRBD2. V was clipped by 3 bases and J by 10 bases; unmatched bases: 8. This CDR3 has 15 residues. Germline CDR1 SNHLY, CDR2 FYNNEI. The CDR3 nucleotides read TGTGCCAGCAGTGAGATAGCGGGAGGGCCTAGGGAGCAGTTCTTC. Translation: CASSEIAGGPREQFF.

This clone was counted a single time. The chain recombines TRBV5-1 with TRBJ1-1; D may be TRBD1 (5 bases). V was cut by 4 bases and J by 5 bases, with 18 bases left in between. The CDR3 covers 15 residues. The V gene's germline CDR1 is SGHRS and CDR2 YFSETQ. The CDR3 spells CASSPDGGLGTEAFF. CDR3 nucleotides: TGCGCCAGCAGCCCTGACGGGGGACTAGGGACTGAAGCTTTCTTT.

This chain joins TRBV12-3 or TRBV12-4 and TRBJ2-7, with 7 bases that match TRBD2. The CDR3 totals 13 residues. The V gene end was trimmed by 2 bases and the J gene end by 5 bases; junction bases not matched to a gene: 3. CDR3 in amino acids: CASSLRGRDEQYF. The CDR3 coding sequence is TGTGCCAGCAGTTTACGTGGGAGGGACGAGCAGTACTTC.